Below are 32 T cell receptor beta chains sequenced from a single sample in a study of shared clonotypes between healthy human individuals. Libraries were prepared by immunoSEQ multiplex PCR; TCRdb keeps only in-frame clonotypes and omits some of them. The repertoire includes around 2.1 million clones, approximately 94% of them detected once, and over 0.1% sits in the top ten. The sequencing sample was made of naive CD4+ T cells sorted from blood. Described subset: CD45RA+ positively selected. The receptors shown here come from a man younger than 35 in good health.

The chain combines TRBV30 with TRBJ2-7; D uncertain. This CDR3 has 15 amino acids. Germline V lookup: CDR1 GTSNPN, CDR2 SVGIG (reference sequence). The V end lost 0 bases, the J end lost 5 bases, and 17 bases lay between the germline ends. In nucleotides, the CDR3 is TGTGCCTGGAGTGTCCGCGGACCCCGCCTGAACGAGCAGTACTTC. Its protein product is CAWSVRGPRLNEQYF.

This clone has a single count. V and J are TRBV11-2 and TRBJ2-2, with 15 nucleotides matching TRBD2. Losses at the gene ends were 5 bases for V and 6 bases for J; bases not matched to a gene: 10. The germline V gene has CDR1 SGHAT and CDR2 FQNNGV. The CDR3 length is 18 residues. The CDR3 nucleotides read TGTGCCAGCAGCCCCGGACTAGCGGGGGGGTCGGCCTCCGGGGAGCTGTTTTTT. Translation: CASSPGLAGGSASGELFF.

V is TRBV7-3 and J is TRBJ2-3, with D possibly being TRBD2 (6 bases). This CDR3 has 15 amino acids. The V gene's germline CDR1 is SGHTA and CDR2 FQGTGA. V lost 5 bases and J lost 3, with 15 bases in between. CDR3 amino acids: CASSLDGAGTDTQYF. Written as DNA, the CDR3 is TGTGCCAGCAGCCTAGATGGCGCGGGGACAGATACGCAGTATTTT.

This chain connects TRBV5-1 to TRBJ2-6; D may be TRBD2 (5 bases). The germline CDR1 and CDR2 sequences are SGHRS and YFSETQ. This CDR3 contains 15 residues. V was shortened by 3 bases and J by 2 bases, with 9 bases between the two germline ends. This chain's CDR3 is CASSSDGAGANVLTF. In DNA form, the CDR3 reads TGCGCCAGCAGCTCCGACGGGGCTGGGGCCAACGTCCTGACTTTC.

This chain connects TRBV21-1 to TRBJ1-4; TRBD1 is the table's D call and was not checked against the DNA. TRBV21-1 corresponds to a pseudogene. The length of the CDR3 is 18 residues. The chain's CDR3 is CASSNKARVDPRNEKLFF. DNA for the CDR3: TGTGCCAGCAGCAACAAGGCCAGGGTGGACCCCCGGAATGAAAAACTGTTTTTT.

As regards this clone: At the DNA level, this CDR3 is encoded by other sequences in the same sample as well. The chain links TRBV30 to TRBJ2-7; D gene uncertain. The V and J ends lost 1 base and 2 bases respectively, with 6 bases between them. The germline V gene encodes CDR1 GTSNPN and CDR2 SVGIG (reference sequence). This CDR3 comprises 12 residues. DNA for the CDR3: TGTGCCTGGAGTGGTACCCCCTACGAGCAGTACTTC. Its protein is CAWSGTPYEQYF.

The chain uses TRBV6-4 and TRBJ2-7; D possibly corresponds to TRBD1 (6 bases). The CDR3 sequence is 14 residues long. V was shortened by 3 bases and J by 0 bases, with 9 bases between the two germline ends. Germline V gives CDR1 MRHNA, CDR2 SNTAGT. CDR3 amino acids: CASSEQGGSYEQYF. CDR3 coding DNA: TGTGCCAGCAGTGAACAGGGTGGCTCCTACGAGCAGTACTTC.

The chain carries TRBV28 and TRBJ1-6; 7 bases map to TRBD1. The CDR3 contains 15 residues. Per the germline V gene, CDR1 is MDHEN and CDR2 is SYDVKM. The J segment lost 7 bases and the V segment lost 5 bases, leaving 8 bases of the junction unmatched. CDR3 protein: CASSPTGLGNSPLHF. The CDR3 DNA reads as TGTGCCAGCAGTCCGACAGGGTTAGGGAATTCACCCCTCCACTTT.

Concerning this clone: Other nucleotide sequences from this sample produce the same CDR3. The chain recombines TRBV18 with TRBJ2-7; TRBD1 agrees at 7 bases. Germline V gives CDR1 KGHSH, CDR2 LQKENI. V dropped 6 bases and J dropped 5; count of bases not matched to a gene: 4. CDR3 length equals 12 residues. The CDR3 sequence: CASSQQGDEQYF. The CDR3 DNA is TGTGCCAGCTCCCAGCAGGGGGACGAGCAGTACTTC.

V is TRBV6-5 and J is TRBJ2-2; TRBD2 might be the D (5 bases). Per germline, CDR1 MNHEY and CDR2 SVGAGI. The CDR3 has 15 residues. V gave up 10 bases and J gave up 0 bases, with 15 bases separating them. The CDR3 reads CAIKPEGANTGELFF. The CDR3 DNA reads TGTGCCATCAAGCCCGAGGGAGCGAACACCGGGGAGCTGTTTTTT.

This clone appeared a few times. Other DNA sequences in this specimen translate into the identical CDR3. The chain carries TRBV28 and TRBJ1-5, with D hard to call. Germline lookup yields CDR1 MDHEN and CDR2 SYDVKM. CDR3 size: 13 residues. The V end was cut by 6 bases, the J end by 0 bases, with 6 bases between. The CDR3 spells CASSPYSNQPQHF. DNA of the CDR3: TGTGCCAGCAGCCCATATAGCAATCAGCCCCAGCATTTT.

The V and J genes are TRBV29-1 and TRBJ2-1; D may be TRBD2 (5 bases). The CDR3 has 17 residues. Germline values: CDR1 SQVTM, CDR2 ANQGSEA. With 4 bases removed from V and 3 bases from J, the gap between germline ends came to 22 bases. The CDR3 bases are TGCAGCGTTGTTAGTGGGAGAGCACAGTCGAGCTACAATGAGCAGTTCTTC. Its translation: CSVVSGRAQSSYNEQFF.

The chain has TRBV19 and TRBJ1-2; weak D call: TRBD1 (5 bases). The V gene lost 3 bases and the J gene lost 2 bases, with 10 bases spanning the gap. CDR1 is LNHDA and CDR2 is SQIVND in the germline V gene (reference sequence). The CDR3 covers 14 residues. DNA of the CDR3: TGTGCCAGTAGTATCAGGGTGGCGAACTATGGCTACACCTTC. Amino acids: CASSIRVANYGYTF.

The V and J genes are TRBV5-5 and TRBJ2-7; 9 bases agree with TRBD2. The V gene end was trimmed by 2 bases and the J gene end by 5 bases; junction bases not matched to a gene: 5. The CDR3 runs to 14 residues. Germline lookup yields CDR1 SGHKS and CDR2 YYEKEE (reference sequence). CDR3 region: CASSFRQRGDEQYF. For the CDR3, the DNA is TGTGCCAGCAGCTTCCGACAGCGGGGGGACGAGCAGTACTTC.

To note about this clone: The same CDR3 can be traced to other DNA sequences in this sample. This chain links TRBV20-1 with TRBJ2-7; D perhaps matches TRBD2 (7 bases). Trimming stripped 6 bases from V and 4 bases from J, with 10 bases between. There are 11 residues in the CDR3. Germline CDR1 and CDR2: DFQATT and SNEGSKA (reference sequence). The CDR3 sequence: CSARGGYEQYF. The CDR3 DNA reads TGCAGTGCGAGGGGGGGATACGAGCAGTACTTC.

CDR3 amino acids: CASASRALTSLGNTIYF. The CDR3 nucleotides are TGTGCCAGCGCCTCCCGGGCTCTGACTTCTCTGGGAAACACCATATATTTT. This chain connects TRBV7-9 to TRBJ1-3, with D unclear. The CDR3 runs to 17 residues. Germline V gives CDR1 SEHNR, CDR2 FQNEAQ (reference sequence). Deletions cut 8 bases from V and 4 bases from J, with 24 bases between.

In DNA, the CDR3 is TGCGCCAGCAGCCAGGCCAGAAACACCGGGGAGCTGTTTTTT. The encoded protein is CASSQARNTGELFF. This rearrangement joins TRBV5-1 to TRBJ2-2; D unclear. Germline V gives CDR1 SGHRS, CDR2 YFSETQ. The V end lost 4 bases, the J end lost 2 bases, and 9 bases lay between the germline ends. The length of the CDR3 is 14 residues.

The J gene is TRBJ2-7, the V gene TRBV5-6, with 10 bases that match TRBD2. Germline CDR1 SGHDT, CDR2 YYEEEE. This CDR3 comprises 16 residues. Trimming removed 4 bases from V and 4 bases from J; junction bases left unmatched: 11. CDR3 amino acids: CASSARRTSGTYEQYF. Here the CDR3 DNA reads TGTGCCAGCAGCGCCCGACGGACTAGCGGAACTTACGAGCAGTACTTC.

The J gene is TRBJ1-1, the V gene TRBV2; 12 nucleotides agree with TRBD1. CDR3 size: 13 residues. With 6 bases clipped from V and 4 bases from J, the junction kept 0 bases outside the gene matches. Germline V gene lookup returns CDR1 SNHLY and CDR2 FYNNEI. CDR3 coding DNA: TGTGCCAGCAGGGGACAGGGGGCCACTGAAGCTTTCTTT. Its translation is CASRGQGATEAFF. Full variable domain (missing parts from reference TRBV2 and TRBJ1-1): EPEVTQTPSHQVTQMGQEVILRCVPISNHLYFYWYRQILGQKVEFLVSFYNNEISEKSEIFDDQFSVERPDGSNFTLKIRSTKLEDSAMYFCASRGQGATEAFFGQGTRLTVV.

The CDR3 nucleotides read TGTGCCAGCAGCGCTCGGACTAGCGGGCGGGGAGAGACCCAGTACTTC. Translation gives CASSARTSGRGETQYF. The rearrangement links TRBV7-8 to TRBJ2-5; 11 bases are shared with TRBD2. The junction had 9 bases not matched to a gene; V was cut back by 5 bases and J by 4 bases. The germline gives CDR1 SGHVS, CDR2 FQNEAQ. The CDR3 consists of 16 residues.

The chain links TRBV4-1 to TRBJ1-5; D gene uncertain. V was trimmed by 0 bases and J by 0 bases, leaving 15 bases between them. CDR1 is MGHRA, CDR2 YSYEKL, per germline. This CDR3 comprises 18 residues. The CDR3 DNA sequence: TGCGCCAGCAGCCAAGATCCGGTGGGTATTAATAGCAATCAGCCCCAGCATTTT. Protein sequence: CASSQDPVGINSNQPQHF.

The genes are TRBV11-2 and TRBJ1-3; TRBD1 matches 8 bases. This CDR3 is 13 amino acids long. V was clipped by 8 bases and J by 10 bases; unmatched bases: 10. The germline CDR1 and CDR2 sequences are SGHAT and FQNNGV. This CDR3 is CASRSGQGTTIYF. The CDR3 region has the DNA TGTGCCAGCCGGTCTGGACAGGGAACGACCATATATTTT.

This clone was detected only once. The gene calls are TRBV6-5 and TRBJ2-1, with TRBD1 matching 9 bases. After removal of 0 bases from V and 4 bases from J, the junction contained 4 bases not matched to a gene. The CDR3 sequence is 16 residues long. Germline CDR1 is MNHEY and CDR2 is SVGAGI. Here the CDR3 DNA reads TGTGCCAGCAGTTACTCCTACAGGGGGCTTTACAATGAGCAGTTCTTC. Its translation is CASSYSYRGLYNEQFF.

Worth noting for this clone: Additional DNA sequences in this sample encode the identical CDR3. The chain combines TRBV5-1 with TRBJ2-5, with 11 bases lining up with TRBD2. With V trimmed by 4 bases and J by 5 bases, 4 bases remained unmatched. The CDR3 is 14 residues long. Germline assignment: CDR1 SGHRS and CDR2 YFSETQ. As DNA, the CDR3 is TGCGCCAGCAGCAGCCTAGCGGGGGGTGAGACCCAGTACTTC. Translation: CASSSLAGGETQYF. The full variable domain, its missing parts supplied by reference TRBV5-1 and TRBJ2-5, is KAGVTQTPRYLIKTRGQQVTLSCSPISGHRSVSWYQQTPGQGLQFLFEYFSETQRNKGNFPGRFSGRQFSNSRSEMNVSTLELGDSALYLCASSSLAGGETQYFGPGTRLLVL.

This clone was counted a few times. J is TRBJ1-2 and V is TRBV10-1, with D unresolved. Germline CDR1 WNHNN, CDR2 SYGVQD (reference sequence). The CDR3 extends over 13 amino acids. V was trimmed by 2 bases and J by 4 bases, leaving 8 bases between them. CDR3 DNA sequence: TGCGCCAGCAGTGAGCCCCGGACCTATGGCTACACCTTC. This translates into CASSEPRTYGYTF.

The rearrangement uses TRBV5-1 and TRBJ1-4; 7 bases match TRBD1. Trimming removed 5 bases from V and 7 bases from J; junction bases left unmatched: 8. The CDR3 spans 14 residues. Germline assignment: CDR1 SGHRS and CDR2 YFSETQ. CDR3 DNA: TGCGCCAGCAGAGGGGATCCAGGGGGTGAAAAACTGTTTTTT. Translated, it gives CASRGDPGGEKLFF.

CDR3 nucleotides: TGTGCCAGCAAGGTGCGGACCGGGGAGCTGTTTTTT. This sequence encodes CASKVRTGELFF. V and J are TRBV27 and TRBJ2-2; D gene ambiguous. This CDR3 has 12 residues. The ends were cut back, 7 bases at V and 5 bases at J, with 8 bases in the middle. In germline, CDR1 is MNHEY, CDR2 SMNVEV (reference sequence).

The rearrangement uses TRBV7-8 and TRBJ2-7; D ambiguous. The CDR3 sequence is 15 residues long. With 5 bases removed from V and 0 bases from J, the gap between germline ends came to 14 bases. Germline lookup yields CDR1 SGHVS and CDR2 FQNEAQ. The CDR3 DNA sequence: TGTGCCAGCAGCCTTTCGGTACAGATCTCCTACGAGCAGTACTTC. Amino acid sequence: CASSLSVQISYEQYF.

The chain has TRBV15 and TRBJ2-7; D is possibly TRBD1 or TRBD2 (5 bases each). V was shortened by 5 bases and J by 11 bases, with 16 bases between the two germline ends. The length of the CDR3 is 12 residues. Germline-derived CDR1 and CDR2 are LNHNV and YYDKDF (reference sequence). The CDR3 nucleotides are TGTGCCACCAGCGGTTTCTCGGGGCAAAAGTACTTC. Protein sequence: CATSGFSGQKYF.

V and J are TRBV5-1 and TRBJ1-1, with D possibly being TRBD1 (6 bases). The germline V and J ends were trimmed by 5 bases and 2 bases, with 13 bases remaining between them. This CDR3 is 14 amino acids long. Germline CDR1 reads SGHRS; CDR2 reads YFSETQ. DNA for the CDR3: TGCGCCAGCAGTTCTAGGACAGTTAACACTGAAGCTTTCTTT. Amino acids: CASSSRTVNTEAFF.

Here the CDR3 DNA reads TGTGCCAGCAGTTACCTCCAGAAAACTGGAAACACCATATATTTT. Translating it yields CASSYLQKTGNTIYF. The chain couples TRBV6-5 to TRBJ1-3; D uncertain. The CDR3 sequence is 15 residues long. V dropped 2 bases and J dropped 2 bases, with 10 bases sitting between them. The germline CDR1 and CDR2 sequences are MNHEY and SVGAGI.

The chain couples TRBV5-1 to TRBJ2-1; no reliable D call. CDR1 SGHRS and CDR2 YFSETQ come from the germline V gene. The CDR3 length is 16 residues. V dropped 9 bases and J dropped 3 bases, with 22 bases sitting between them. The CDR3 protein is CATSLSGFSNYNEQFF. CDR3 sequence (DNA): TGCGCCACCTCTCTTAGTGGATTCTCCAACTACAATGAGCAGTTCTTC.